The 20 T cell receptor beta chains reported below all come from one sample, sequenced in a study of shared T cell receptors in the human thymus. The method was immunoSEQ multiplex PCR; TCRdb's version includes in-frame clones alone and lacks a portion of them. The sample records about 660,000 clones, roughly 90% being singletons. These same records also appear under a second study, on human thymus T cells.

The specimen sequenced was thymocytes. The receptors come from a boy under three years old with a congenital heart defect.

The rearrangement links TRBV5-4 to TRBJ1-2; D is perhaps TRBD1 (5 bases). Trimming shortened V by 4 bases and J by 8 bases, and 9 bases separated the two germline ends. Germline V lookup: CDR1 SGHNT, CDR2 YYREEE (reference sequence). This CDR3 has 11 residues. The CDR3 reads CASSAQGGYTF. The CDR3 coding sequence is TGTGCCAGCAGCGCGCAGGGCGGCTACACCTTC.

The V call is TRBV4-1, the J call TRBJ2-5; 8 positions match TRBD2. J was trimmed by 3 bases and V by 2 bases; bases with no gene match: 5. The CDR3 has 15 amino acids. The V gene's germline CDR1 is MGHRA and CDR2 YSYEKL. Here the CDR3 reads CASSQPTSVEETQYF. Written as DNA, the CDR3 is TGCGCCAGCAGCCAACCGACTAGCGTGGAAGAGACCCAGTACTTC.

The J gene is TRBJ2-6, the V gene TRBV5-1; TRBD2 aligns across 13 bases. Germline V gene lookup returns CDR1 SGHRS and CDR2 YFSETQ. Trimming cost V 2 bases and J 3 bases; bases outside gene matches: 8. The CDR3 spans 19 residues. The DNA of the CDR3 is TGCGCCAGCAGCTTCCTCGGACTAGCGGGAGAGGGTGGGGCCAACGTCCTGACTTTC. It yields the protein CASSFLGLAGEGGANVLTF.

This rearrangement joins TRBV7-4 to TRBJ1-2; D remains ambiguous. CDR1 and CDR2 from the germline V gene are SGHVT and SQSDAQ. This CDR3 spans 14 amino acids. The V end was cut by 1 base, the J end by 7 bases, with 13 bases between. CDR3 DNA: TGTGCCAGCAGCTTAGTCCCAGACTCTGGTGGCTACACCTTC. Residues: CASSLVPDSGGYTF.

V usage is TRBV30 and J usage is TRBJ2-1; 14 bases align to TRBD2. CDR1 and CDR2 from the germline V gene are GTSNPN and SVGIG (reference sequence). V lost 4 bases, J lost 1 base, and 9 bases stayed unmatched. The CDR3 length is 18 residues. CDR3 protein: CAWTSRTSGRPSYNEQFF. The CDR3 nucleotides read TGTGCCTGGACCTCCCGGACTAGCGGGAGGCCGTCCTACAATGAGCAGTTCTTC.

The chain combines TRBV7-2 with TRBJ2-5; 12 bases align to TRBD2. V was pared by 2 bases and J by 0 bases, with 10 bases of the junction left unmatched. Germline V gives CDR1 SGHTA, CDR2 FQGNSA. This CDR3 is 19 amino acids long. DNA of the CDR3: TGTGCCAGCAGCTTACGGCTAGCGGGAGGGCCTGGCAACCAAGAGACCCAGTACTTC. Amino acids: CASSLRLAGGPGNQETQYF.

This clone was recorded once. The V call is TRBV27, the J call TRBJ2-7, with 10 bases fitting TRBD1. The germline V gene encodes CDR1 MNHEY and CDR2 SMNVEV (reference sequence). CDR3 length equals 14 residues. J lost 7 bases, V lost 6 bases, and 9 bases had no gene match. The CDR3 DNA follows: TGTGCCAGCAGCGCCGGGACAGGGGTAGAGGAGCAGTACTTC. Its protein product is CASSAGTGVEEQYF.

The count of this clone is one. This rearrangement joins TRBV11-2 to TRBJ2-2; D remains unclear. The germline V gene has CDR1 SGHAT and CDR2 FQNNGV. CDR3 length: 15 amino acids. Trimming stripped 2 bases from V and 6 bases from J, with 13 bases between. CDR3 coding DNA: TGTGCCAGCAGCTTATCGACATCAGACGCCGGGGAGCTGTTTTTT. This gives the protein CASSLSTSDAGELFF.

J is TRBJ1-5 and V is TRBV27, with 9 bases that match TRBD1. CDR1 is MNHEY, CDR2 SMNVEV, per germline (reference sequence). The CDR3 runs 16 residues. V lost 5 bases and J lost 3; bases outside the gene matches: 8. The CDR3: CASSNWTGEPNQPQHF. As DNA, the CDR3 is TGTGCCAGCAGTAATTGGACAGGGGAGCCCAATCAGCCCCAGCATTTT.

Remarks on this clone: Sequence at one end of the junction differs from germline and may be a read error. The chain carries TRBV28 and TRBJ2-7; perhaps TRBD1 as D (6 bases). This CDR3 is built from 13 residues. In germline, CDR1 is MDHEN, CDR2 SYDVKM. This CDR3 reads CATSLRGPYEQYF. The CDR3 nucleotides are TGTGCCACCAGTCTCAGGGGCCCCTACGAGCAGTACTTC. Using reference TRBV28 and TRBJ2-7 for the parts outside the CDR3, the full variable domain is DVKVTQSSRYLVKRTGEKVFLECVQDMDHENMFWYRQDPGLGLRLIYFSYDVKMKEKGDIPEGYSVSREKKERFSLILESASTNQTSMYLCATSLRGPYEQYFGPGTRLTVT.

As regards this clone: Other DNA sequences of this sample code for an identical CDR3. This chain connects TRBV5-6 to TRBJ2-7, with TRBD2 identical over 11 bases. V shed 4 bases, J shed 4 bases, and the junction held 4 bases outside the gene matches. CDR3 size: 14 residues. Germline V gives CDR1 SGHDT, CDR2 YYEEEE. CDR3 residues: CASSRTSGSYEQYF. CDR3 sequence (DNA): TGTGCCAGCAGCCGCACTAGCGGGAGTTACGAGCAGTACTTC.

V usage is TRBV2 and J usage is TRBJ2-7, with TRBD1 as a possible D gene (7 bases). Germline values: CDR1 SNHLY, CDR2 FYNNEI. Trimming left V 3 bases short and J 2 bases short, with 14 bases between. The CDR3 spans 15 residues. The chain's CDR3 is CASSDWQGGAYEQYF. The DNA of the CDR3 is TGTGCCAGCAGTGACTGGCAGGGGGGTGCCTACGAGCAGTACTTC. Filled out from reference TRBV2 and TRBJ2-7, the complete variable domain reads EPEVTQTPSHQVTQMGQEVILRCVPISNHLYFYWYRQILGQKVEFLVSFYNNEISEKSEIFDDQFSVERPDGSNFTLKIRSTKLEDSAMYFCASSDWQGGAYEQYFGPGTRLTVT.

The V call is TRBV28, the J call TRBJ2-5, with TRBD2 as a possible D gene (6 bases). Germline V lookup: CDR1 MDHEN, CDR2 SYDVKM. This CDR3 comprises 15 residues. V dropped 5 bases and J dropped 1 base, with 14 bases sitting between them. CDR3 protein: CASSTTGTRQETQYF. The CDR3 region has the DNA TGTGCCAGCAGTACAACGGGGACTCGCCAAGAGACCCAGTACTTC.

The rearrangement links TRBV19 to TRBJ1-5; TRBD1 aligns across 7 bases. This CDR3 contains 16 residues. Trimming took 5 bases from V and 1 from J; bases not matched to a gene: 8. The germline CDR1 and CDR2 sequences are LNHDA and SQIVND (reference sequence). CDR3 bases: TGTGCCAGTAGTGCAGACAGGGTAGTAAGCAATCAGCCCCAGCATTTT. It codes for CASSADRVVSNQPQHF.

This clone was found once. The chain has TRBV27 and TRBJ1-5, with 8 bases lining up with TRBD1. Trimming cost V 6 bases and J 0 bases; bases outside gene matches: 4. Per the germline V gene, CDR1 is MNHEY and CDR2 is SMNVEV (reference sequence). There are 15 residues in the CDR3. In DNA form, the CDR3 reads TGTGCCAGCAGAATGGACAGGGATAGCAATCAGCCCCAGCATTTT. Translation gives CASRMDRDSNQPQHF.

J is TRBJ2-1 and V is TRBV5-1; 14 bases are a match to TRBD2. With V trimmed by 4 bases and J by 6 bases, 3 bases remained unmatched. The germline gives CDR1 SGHRS, CDR2 YFSETQ. The CDR3 is made up of 15 amino acids. CDR3 sequence: CASSLTSGRANEQFF. CDR3 bases: TGCGCCAGCAGCCTGACTAGCGGGAGGGCCAATGAGCAGTTCTTC.

The rearrangement joins TRBV30 to TRBJ2-3; tentatively, D is TRBD2 (5 bases). CDR3 length: 18 residues. Trimming pared 0 bases from V and 0 bases from J, leaving 19 bases between. Germline V gene data show CDR1 as GTSNPN and CDR2 as SVGIG (reference sequence). CDR3 loop: CAWSVTPPSSSSTDTQYF. DNA for the CDR3: TGTGCCTGGAGTGTAACCCCCCCATCTAGCTCTAGCACAGATACGCAGTATTTT.

The rearrangement links TRBV4-3 to TRBJ1-4; 9 bases are a match to TRBD1. Germline V gene data show CDR1 as LGHNA and CDR2 as YSLEER. Germline trimming cut 0 bases from V and 4 bases from J; bases unmatched to any gene: 0. The CDR3 runs to 15 residues. CDR3 DNA sequence: TGCGCCAGCAGCCAAGAGACAGGGGGTAATGAAAAACTGTTTTTT. It codes for CASSQETGGNEKLFF.

V usage is TRBV5-1 and J usage is TRBJ2-7; TRBD1 is a possible D gene (6 bases). Germline V lookup: CDR1 SGHRS, CDR2 YFSETQ. CDR3 length equals 12 residues. The V and J ends lost 2 bases and 10 bases respectively, with 13 bases between them. The CDR3 loop reads CASSLNSGDQYF. For the CDR3, the DNA is TGCGCCAGCAGCTTAAATTCAGGGGATCAGTACTTC.

This clone occurred a few times. This rearrangement joins TRBV4-3 to TRBJ2-1; 10 nucleotides align to TRBD1. The V gene's germline CDR1 is LGHNA and CDR2 YSLEER. Losses at the gene ends were 1 base for V and 7 bases for J; bases not matched to a gene: 4. The CDR3 has 15 amino acids. The CDR3, as DNA: TGCGCCAGCAGCCAAGGTGGACAGGGGGTTAATGAGCAGTTCTTC. Translation: CASSQGGQGVNEQFF.